The subject of this entry is one TCR beta chain. This sample was included in a study of blood T cell repertoires in COVID-19. Overall study: Specimens from acute and convalescent COVID-19 originated in the United States, Italy and Spain. PBMCs, B-cell-depleted T cells, or T cells were the source of the cDNA or gDNA that made up the material.

Germline values: CDR1 SGHTA, CDR2 FQGTGA. This CDR3 contains 19 residues. Trimming removed 1 base from V and 0 bases from J, with 21 bases in between. Authors' analysis steps: Nucleated cell number was recorded as an estimate derived from reference gene primer amplification. The repertoire was sequenced with immunoSEQ multiplex PCR; TCRdb's copy has only in-frame clones and lacks some. The V and J calls and the clone size are those of that table, but D and trimming were determined from the DNA. This table holds 80,000 to 95,000 clones, about 82% found once. The specimen sequenced was peripheral blood. The source is a woman of 80 years or more in a cohort sampled during active or convalescent COVID-19. The chain couples TRBV7-3 to TRBJ1-1, with a tentative D call TRBD1 (5 bases). This CDR3 is CASSLRVAGPDFMNTEAFF. The CDR3 DNA sequence: TGTGCCAGCAGCTTAAGAGTGGCGGGGCCGGACTTTATGAACACTGAAGCTTTCTTT.